The next 17 T cell receptor beta chains were all read from a single sample in a study of radiotherapy plus CTLA-4 blockade in lung cancer. The data were produced by immunoSEQ multiplex PCR, yet TCRdb's version contains in-frame clones alone and is incomplete. The table records more than 90,000 clones, roughly 80% of them present only once. The specimen was peripheral blood, collected from a patient treated with radiotherapy plus ipilimumab. The source of these receptors is a human donor with non-small cell lung cancer who had a partial response to radiotherapy plus ipilimumab.

Only a few counts were recorded for this clone. The chain couples TRBV19 to TRBJ2-7, with D perhaps matching TRBD1 (6 bases). V was shortened by 3 bases and J by 3 bases, with 9 bases between the two germline ends. In germline, CDR1 is LNHDA, CDR2 SQIVND (reference sequence). The CDR3 is 13 residues long. Here the CDR3 reads CASSMGHSYEQYF. CDR3 DNA sequence: TGTGCCAGTAGTATGGGACATAGCTACGAGCAGTACTTC.

In this sample, this clone turned up once. The chain uses TRBV30 and TRBJ1-6, with D maybe TRBD1 (6 bases). The CDR3 sequence is 15 residues long. The germline V gene encodes CDR1 GTSNPN and CDR2 SVGIG (reference sequence). Trimming cost V 0 bases and J 9 bases, with 15 bases left between them. The CDR3 region has the DNA TGTGCCTGGAGTGTACTGTCAGGGGTACGTTCACCCCTCCACTTT. This translates into CAWSVLSGVRSPLHF.

The chain employs TRBV7-5 and TRBJ2-6; the table gives TRBD1 as D, unverified against the DNA. TRBV7-5 is a listed pseudogene. This CDR3 spans 18 amino acids. The CDR3 bases are TGTGTCAGAAGCTCCCCGGGACAGGGGGTGTCTGGGGCCAACGTCCTGACTTTC. Its translation is CVRSSPGQGVSGANVLTF.

This chain uses TRBV5-1 with TRBJ2-2, with TRBD2 matching over 10 bases. This CDR3 has 18 amino acids. Germline V gene lookup returns CDR1 SGHRS and CDR2 YFSETQ. Trimming took 0 bases from V and 7 from J; bases not matched to a gene: 12. The CDR3 DNA sequence: TGCGCCAGCAGCTTGGGGCCAGCTAGCGGGAGCGTAGGCGGGGAGCTGTTTTTT. Amino acid sequence: CASSLGPASGSVGGELFF.

This clone occurred a few times. The rearrangement joins TRBV19 to TRBJ1-2, with 9 bases aligning to TRBD1. Per germline, CDR1 LNHDA and CDR2 SQIVND (reference sequence). The CDR3 loop spans 12 amino acids. The J segment lost 7 bases and the V segment lost 4 bases, leaving 1 base of the junction unmatched. The CDR3 region has the DNA TGTGCCAGTAGTACACAGGGGGCTGGCTACACCTTC. It codes for CASSTQGAGYTF. The full variable domain, rest sourced from reference TRBV19 and TRBJ1-2, is DGGITQSPKYLFRKEGQNVTLSCEQNLNHDAMYWYRQDPGQGLRLIYYSQIVNDFQKGDIAEGYSVSREKKESFPLTVTSAQKNPTAFYLCASSTQGAGYTFGSGTRLTVV.

The chain couples TRBV6-5 to TRBJ2-3; no clear D. V lost 6 bases, J lost 0 bases, and 10 bases lay in between. This CDR3 comprises 14 residues. Germline CDR1 and CDR2: MNHEY and SVGAGI. The CDR3 reads CASSKLASTDTQYF. CDR3 nucleotide sequence: TGTGCCAGCAGCAAATTGGCTAGCACAGATACGCAGTATTTT.

J is TRBJ2-1 and V is TRBV15, with TRBD1 matching 9 bases. The trim removed 1 base at V and 8 bases at J, leaving 6 bases unmatched. This CDR3 contains 15 residues. From germline, CDR1 is LNHNV and CDR2 YYDKDF (reference sequence). CDR3 sequence (DNA): TGTGCCACCAGCAGAGGGACAGGGGTAAAGCATGAGCAGTTCTTC. Translated: CATSRGTGVKHEQFF.

The chain carries TRBV30 and TRBJ1-2; maybe TRBD1 (5 bases). Germline lookup yields CDR1 GTSNPN and CDR2 SVGIG (reference sequence). CDR3 length: 13 amino acids. CDR3 nucleotide sequence: TGTGCTCGGCGCGGGGCGGAGGACTATGGCTACACCTTC. Residues: CARRGAEDYGYTF.

The chain is built from TRBV11-2 and TRBJ2-3, with 13 bases fitting TRBD2. CDR3 length equals 16 residues. The V segment lost 4 bases and the J segment 4 bases; nucleotides outside the gene matches: 5. Per the germline V gene, CDR1 is SGHAT and CDR2 is FQNNGV. DNA for the CDR3: TGTGCCAGCAGCTCACTAGCGGGAGGGGGAGCAGATACGCAGTATTTT. Encoded protein: CASSSLAGGGADTQYF.

Of note for this clone: The junction departs from germline at one end; a sequencing error may be responsible. CDR3 DNA sequence: TGTACCAGCAGTGAATGGCATGGCTACACCTTC. It specifies CTSSEWHGYTF. The V and J genes are TRBV25-1 and TRBJ1-2, with unresolved D. This CDR3 contains 11 residues. CDR1 MGHDK and CDR2 SYGVNS come from the germline V gene.

The V gene is TRBV19, the J gene TRBJ1-1; D is uncertain. V was trimmed by 7 bases and J by 1 base, leaving 10 bases between them. Per germline, CDR1 LNHDA and CDR2 SQIVND (reference sequence). This CDR3 is 13 amino acids long. The CDR3 DNA is TGTGCCAGTATGTACAGTACGAACACTGAAGCTTTCTTT. Amino acid sequence: CASMYSTNTEAFF.

This clone occurred a few times. The V and J genes are TRBV6-1 and TRBJ1-2, with D possibly being TRBD1 (6 bases). V lost 5 bases and J 9 bases, leaving 22 bases between the germline ends. This CDR3 region has 15 residues. Germline CDR1 reads MNHNS; CDR2 reads SASEGT. CDR3: CASSFETGNTVSYTF. CDR3 in DNA: TGTGCCAGCAGTTTCGAGACAGGCAACACCGTTAGCTACACCTTC.

This clone appeared a few times. Here the CDR3 DNA reads TGCGCCAGCAGTGCAACATATTTATCCTACGAGCAGTACTTC. Protein product: CASSATYLSYEQYF. This rearrangement joins TRBV10-2 to TRBJ2-7; D remains ambiguous. Germline CDR1 and CDR2: WSHSY and SAAADI. V was clipped by 4 bases and J by 1 base, with 11 bases between them. The CDR3 spans 14 residues.

By its share, this clone is medium-sized (0.01 to 0.1%). The CDR3 bases are TGTGCCACCAGCAGAGAGGGGACAGGGAGCAATCAGCCCCAGCATTTT. Translated: CATSREGTGSNQPQHF. The rearrangement uses TRBV15 and TRBJ1-5; TRBD1 matches at 9 bases. The trim removed 0 bases at V and 1 base at J, leaving 1 base unmatched. Germline CDR1 is LNHNV and CDR2 is YYDKDF (reference sequence). There are 16 residues in the CDR3.

This clone came up a few times. This chain links TRBV5-1 with TRBJ2-1, with unresolved D. V shed 4 bases and J shed 15 bases, with 23 bases lying between them. The CDR3 is 14 residues long. CDR1 and CDR2 from the germline V gene are SGHRS and YFSETQ. Here the CDR3 reads CASSNPLARSEVFF. The CDR3 nucleotides are TGCGCCAGCAGCAATCCCCTGGCCAGAAGTGAGGTGTTCTTC. Variable domain in full (rest from reference TRBV5-1 and TRBJ2-1): KAGVTQTPRYLIKTRGQQVTLSCSPISGHRSVSWYQQTPGQGLQFLFEYFSETQRNKGNFPGRFSGRQFSNSRSEMNVSTLELGDSALYLCASSNPLARSEVFFGPGTRLTVL.

The V call is TRBV7-6, the J call TRBJ1-1; the D is unclear. V shed 5 bases and J shed 1 base, with 8 bases lying between them. The V gene's germline CDR1 is SGHVS and CDR2 FNYEAQ. The CDR3 has 13 amino acids. Here the CDR3 DNA reads TGTGCCAGCAGCGCTGACACGAACACTGAAGCTTTCTTT. This codes for CASSADTNTEAFF.

The V and J genes are TRBV2 and TRBJ1-1; the match to TRBD1 covers 9 bases. J lost 4 bases, V lost 5 bases, and 5 bases had no gene match. The germline gives CDR1 SNHLY, CDR2 FYNNEI. CDR3 size: 14 residues. CDR3 loop: CASSKGQGSTEAFF. Written as DNA, the CDR3 is TGTGCCAGCAGTAAGGGACAGGGAAGCACTGAAGCTTTCTTT.